A selection of T cell receptor beta chains follows, all from one sample in a study of blood T cell repertoires in COVID-19. TCRdb keeps only in-frame clones here, not all; method: immunoSEQ multiplex PCR. This sample has 70,000 or so clones, with 87% found just once. Specimen: peripheral blood. The receptor source for this set is a woman older than 75 with active or convalescent COVID-19. The CDR3 runs from the conserved cysteine through the conserved F or W. The order of the fields is clone size, D gene, V gene, J gene, CDR3 DNA, CDR3 protein. The D gene is left open where the match is weak. Expanded clones get a size class; other rows say once, few or many, or leave the size out.

NA	NA	TRBV7-2	TRBJ1-3	TGTGCCAGCAGCTTAGACAGTACGCCTGGAAACACCATATATTTT	CASSLDSTPGNTIYF
NA	TRBD2	TRBV19	TRBJ2-3	TGTGCCAGTAGTAGCGGGGGTGGTGCAGATACGCAGTATTTT	CASSSGGGADTQYF
NA	NA	TRBV7-2	TRBJ2-3	TGTGCCAGCAGCTTAGAGCGGCGCACAGATACGCAGTATTTT	CASSLERRTDTQYF
NA	NA	TRBV5-4	TRBJ1-2	TGTGCCAGCAGCTTGAGAGCCGCTAACTATGGCTACACCTTC	CASSLRAANYGYTF
NA	NA	TRBV30	TRBJ1-2	TGTGCCTGGAGTGGGGGGACTTATGGCTACACCTTC	CAWSGGTYGYTF
NA	NA	TRBV4-1	TRBJ1-5	TGCGCCAGCAGCCAAGATCGCGGACATAGCAATCAGCCCCAGCATTTT	CASSQDRGHSNQPQHF
NA	NA	TRBV4-1	TRBJ1-5	TGCGCCAGCAGCACCTATAGCAATCAGCCCCAGCATTTT	CASSTYSNQPQHF
NA	NA	TRBV9	TRBJ1-3	TGTGCCAGCAGCGTAGGTCCGGAGAGCTCTGGAAACACCATATATTTT	CASSVGPESSGNTIYF
NA	NA	TRBV27	TRBJ2-1	TGTGCCAGCAGTTTAATCGGAGGCGGACAGCTTCGAGATGAGCAGTTCTTC	CASSLIGGGQLRDEQFF
NA	NA	TRBV7-9	TRBJ1-6	TGTGCCAGCAGCTTGGCTTCATGGAGTTCACCCCTCCACTTT	CASSLASWSSPLHF
NA	TRBD1	TRBV18	TRBJ2-7	TGTGCCAGCTCACCGGACAGGGCCTACGAGCAGTACTTC	CASSPDRAYEQYF
NA	NA	TRBV19	TRBJ1-3	TGTGCCAGTAGTATAGGCCCGGACAGCACTTTCTACTCTGGAAACACCATATATTTT	CASSIGPDSTFYSGNTIYF
NA	TRBD1	TRBV28	TRBJ2-7	TGTGCCAGCCTCCCTTTGGACAGGCGTGAGCTGCAGTACTTC	CASLPLDRRELQYF
NA	TRBD1	TRBV5-4	TRBJ1-4	TGTGCCAGCAGCTTGGACAGGGGGGAGGAAAAACTGTTTTTT	CASSLDRGEEKLFF
few	NA	TRBV6-2/TRBV6-3	TRBJ1-3	TGTGCCAGCAGCCGGGACAACTCTGGAAACACCATATATTTT	CASSRDNSGNTIYF
NA	NA	TRBV19	TRBJ2-5	TGTGCCAGTAGTACGACAGCTGAGACCCAGTACTTC	CASSTTAETQYF
NA	NA	TRBV12-3/TRBV12-4	TRBJ2-2	TGTGCCAGCAGTTTAGTGACTTCGGCGGAGCTGTTTTTT	CASSLVTSAELFF
few	NA	TRBV11-2	TRBJ1-5	TGTGCCAGCAGCTCTGTCAGGGGTAGCAATCAGCCCCAGCATTTT	CASSSVRGSNQPQHF
NA	NA	TRBV5-1	TRBJ1-2	TGCGCCAGCAGCTTGGTAGGGGACAACGGCTATGGCTACACCTTC	CASSLVGDNGYGYTF
NA	NA	TRBV5-1	TRBJ2-2	TGCGCCAGCAGCTTGCTGGGGCAGAACACCGGGGAGCTGTTTTTT	CASSLLGQNTGELFF
NA	TRBD1	TRBV6-1	TRBJ1-5	TGTGCCAGCAGTGAAAGCGGGGACAGGGATCAGCCCCAGCATTTT	CASSESGDRDQPQHF
NA	TRBD1	TRBV5-1	TRBJ2-2	TGCGCCAGCAGCTTCAGGACAGGGGGCGTCGTCGGGGAGCTGTTTTTT	CASSFRTGGVVGELFF
once	TRBD1	TRBV19	TRBJ2-7	TGTGCCAGTAGTCGGGGGACAGGGGACCCCTACGAGCAGTACTTC	CASSRGTGDPYEQYF
NA	NA	TRBV11-3	TRBJ2-2	TGTGCCAGCAGCTTAGGGGACACCTACACCGGGGAGCTGTTTTTT	CASSLGDTYTGELFF
once	NA	TRBV5-4	TRBJ2-3	TGTGCCAGCAGCTTGTCGGGGGGCGGGGCAGATACGCAGTATTTT	CASSLSGGGADTQYF
NA	TRBD1	TRBV9	TRBJ1-6	TGTGCCAGCAGCGCGACTGGACAGGGGGCTTATAATTCACCCCTCCACTTT	CASSATGQGAYNSPLHF
NA	NA	TRBV18	TRBJ1-5	TGTGCCAGCTCACCGCCAGGGCGACAGCCCCAGCATTTT	CASSPPGRQPQHF
NA	NA	TRBV13	TRBJ1-1	TGTGCCAGCAGCTTAGACAGGAGCACTGAAGCTTTCTTT	CASSLDRSTEAFF
NA	NA	TRBV9	TRBJ1-2	TGTGCCAGCAGCCCGGACAGTTACTATGGCTACACCTTC	CASSPDSYYGYTF
NA	NA	TRBV28	TRBJ2-6	TGTGCCAGCAGTTTATTGATCGGGGCTGGGGCCAACGTCCTGACTTTC	CASSLLIGAGANVLTF